This T cell receptor (beta chain) was identified in a study of blood T cell repertoires in COVID-19. V was pared by 1 base and J by 0 bases, with 9 bases of the junction left unmatched. The CDR3 runs 18 residues. Germline lookup yields CDR1 LGHDT and CDR2 YNNKEL (reference sequence). Per the study methods: Using reference gene primer amplification, nucleated cell counts were estimated. Assay used: immunoSEQ multiplex PCR; TCRdb lists only in-frame clones, some missing. V and J calls and clone size are copied from that table; D and trimming were computed from the DNA. The repertoire holds 170,000 or so clones, with 88% as singletons.

This TCR was sampled from a woman between 45 and 60 years old who had recovered from COVID-19. The sample was PBMCs or T cells enriched from blood (not recorded which). The rearrangement links TRBV3-1 (or the pseudogene TRBV3-2) to TRBJ2-3; 8 nucleotides agree with TRBD2. Here the CDR3 DNA reads TGTGCCAGCAGCCAAGCGGGCGGGATAGCGGGGAGCACAGATACGCAGTATTTT. This sequence encodes CASSQAGGIAGSTDTQYF.